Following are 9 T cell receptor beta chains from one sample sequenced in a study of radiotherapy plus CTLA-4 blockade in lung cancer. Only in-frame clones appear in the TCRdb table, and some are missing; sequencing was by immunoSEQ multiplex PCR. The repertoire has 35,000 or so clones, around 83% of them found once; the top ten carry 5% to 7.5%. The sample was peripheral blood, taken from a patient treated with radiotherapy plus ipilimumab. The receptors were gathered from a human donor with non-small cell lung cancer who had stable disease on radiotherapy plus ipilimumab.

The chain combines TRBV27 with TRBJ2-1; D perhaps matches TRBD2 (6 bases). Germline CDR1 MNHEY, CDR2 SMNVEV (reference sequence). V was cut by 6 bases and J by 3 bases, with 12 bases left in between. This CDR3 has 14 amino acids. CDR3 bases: TGTGCCAGCAGCCCCGGGACTTTCTACAATGAGCAGTTCTTC. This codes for CASSPGTFYNEQFF.

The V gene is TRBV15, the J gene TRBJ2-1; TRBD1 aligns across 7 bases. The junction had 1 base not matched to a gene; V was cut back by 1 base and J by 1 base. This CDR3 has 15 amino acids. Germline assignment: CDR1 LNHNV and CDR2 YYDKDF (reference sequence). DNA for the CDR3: TGTGCCACCAGCAGAGTACAGGGGTCCTACAATGAGCAGTTCTTC. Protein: CATSRVQGSYNEQFF.

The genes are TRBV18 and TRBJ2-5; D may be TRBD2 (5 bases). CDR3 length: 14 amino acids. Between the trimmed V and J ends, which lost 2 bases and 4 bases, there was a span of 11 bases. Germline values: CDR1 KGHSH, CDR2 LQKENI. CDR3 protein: CASSPNLGRETQYF. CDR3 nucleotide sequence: TGTGCCAGCTCACCAAATCTAGGGAGAGAGACCCAGTACTTC. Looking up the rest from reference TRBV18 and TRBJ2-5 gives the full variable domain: NAGVMQNPRHLVRRRGQEARLRCSPMKGHSHVYWYRQLPEEGLKFMVYLQKENIIDESGMPKERFSAEFPKEGPSILRIQQVVRGDSAAYFCASSPNLGRETQYFGPGTRLLVL.

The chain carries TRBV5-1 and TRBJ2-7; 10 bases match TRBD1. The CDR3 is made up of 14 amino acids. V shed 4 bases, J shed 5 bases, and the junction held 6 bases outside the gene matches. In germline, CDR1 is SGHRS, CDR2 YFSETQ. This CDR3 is CASSRRQGADEQYF. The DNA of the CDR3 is TGCGCCAGCAGCAGGCGACAGGGGGCAGACGAGCAGTACTTC.

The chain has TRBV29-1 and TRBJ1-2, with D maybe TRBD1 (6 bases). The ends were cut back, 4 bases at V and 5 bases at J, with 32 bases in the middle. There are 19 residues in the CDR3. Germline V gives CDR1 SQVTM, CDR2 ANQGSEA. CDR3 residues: CSVGPSDRPIARDTYGYTF. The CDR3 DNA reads TGCAGCGTTGGCCCCTCGGACAGACCAATTGCGCGAGACACTTATGGCTACACCTTC. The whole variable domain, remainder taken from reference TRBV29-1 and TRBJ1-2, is SAVISQKPSRDICQRGTSLTIQCQVDSQVTMMFWYRQQPGQSLTLIATANQGSEATYESGFVIDKFPISRPNLTFSTLTVSNMSPEDSSIYLCSVGPSDRPIARDTYGYTFGSGTRLTVV.

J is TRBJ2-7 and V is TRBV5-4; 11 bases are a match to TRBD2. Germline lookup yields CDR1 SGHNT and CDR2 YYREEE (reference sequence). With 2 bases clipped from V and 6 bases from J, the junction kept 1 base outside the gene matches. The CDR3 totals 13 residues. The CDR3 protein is CASSFGLAGEQYF. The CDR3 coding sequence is TGTGCCAGCAGCTTCGGACTAGCGGGCGAGCAGTACTTC.

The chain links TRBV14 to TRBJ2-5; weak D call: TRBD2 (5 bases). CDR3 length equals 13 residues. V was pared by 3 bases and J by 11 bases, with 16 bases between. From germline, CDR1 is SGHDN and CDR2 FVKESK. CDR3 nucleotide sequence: TGTGCCAGCAGCCACCTAGGACTCCCTTTTCAGTACTTC. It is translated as CASSHLGLPFQYF. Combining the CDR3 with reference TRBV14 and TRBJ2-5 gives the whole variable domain EAGVTQFPSHSVIEKGQTVTLRCDPISGHDNLYWYRRVMGKEIKFLLHFVKESKQDESGMPNNRFLAERTGGTYSTLKVQPAELEDSGVYFCASSHLGLPFQYFGPGTRLLVL.

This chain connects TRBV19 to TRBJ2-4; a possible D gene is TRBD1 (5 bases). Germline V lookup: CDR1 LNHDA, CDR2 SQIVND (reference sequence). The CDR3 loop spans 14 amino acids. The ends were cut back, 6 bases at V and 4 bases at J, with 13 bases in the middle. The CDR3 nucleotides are TGTGCCAGTAGCCAGGACAACGGTAAAAACATTCAGTACTTC. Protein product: CASSQDNGKNIQYF.

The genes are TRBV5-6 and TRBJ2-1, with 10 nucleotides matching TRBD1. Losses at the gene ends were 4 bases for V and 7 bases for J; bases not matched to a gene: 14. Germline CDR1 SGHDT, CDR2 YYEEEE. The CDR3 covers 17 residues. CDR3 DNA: TGTGCCAGCAGCCCGATGGGACAGGGGTCGATTTTTAATGAGCAGTTCTTC. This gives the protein CASSPMGQGSIFNEQFF. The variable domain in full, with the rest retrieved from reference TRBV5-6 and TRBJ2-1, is DAGVTQSPTHLIKTRGQQVTLRCSPKSGHDTVSWYQQALGQGPQFIFQYYEEEERQRGNFPDRFSGHQFPNYSSELNVNALLLGDSALYLCASSPMGQGSIFNEQFFGPGTRLTVL.